This TCR beta chain was sequenced in a study of T cells in localized non-small cell lung cancer. Study results and limitations: Median approximately 61 top-100 tumor clones were shared with paired adjacent lung. Because only a single region of the tumor was sequenced, heterogeneity remains possible. With higher T cell density in blood came longer overall survival.

The protocol was immunoSEQ multiplex PCR, while the TCRdb copy is restricted to in-frame clones and leaves out a portion. Counted here are just under 80,000 clones, 80% occurring once; the ten biggest clones make up about a tenth. Germline CDR1 reads LNHDA; CDR2 reads SQIVND (reference sequence). Trimming removed 10 bases from V and 2 bases from J; junction bases left unmatched: 5. The CDR3 is made up of 13 amino acids. Comment on this clone: The antigen remains undetermined.

The chain uses TRBV19 and TRBJ1-2; the match to TRBD1 covers 9 bases. The specimen was peripheral blood, collected before any cancer treatment. The sequence came from a female donor older than 55 with stage I lung adenocarcinoma. The CDR3 reads CATRQGGNYGYTF. DNA of the CDR3: TGTGCCACCCGACAGGGGGGGAACTATGGCTACACCTTC.